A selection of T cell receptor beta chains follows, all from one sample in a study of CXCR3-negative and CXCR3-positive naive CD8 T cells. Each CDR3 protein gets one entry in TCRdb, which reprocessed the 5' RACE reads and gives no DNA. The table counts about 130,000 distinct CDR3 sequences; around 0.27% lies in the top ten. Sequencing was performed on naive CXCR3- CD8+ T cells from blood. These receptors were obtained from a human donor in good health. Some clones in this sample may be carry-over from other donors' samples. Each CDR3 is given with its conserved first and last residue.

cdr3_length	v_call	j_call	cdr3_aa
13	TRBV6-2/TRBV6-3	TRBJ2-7	CASSLWWNYEQYF
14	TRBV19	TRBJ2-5	CASSISVSQETQYF
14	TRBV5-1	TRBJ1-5	CASTPKWGNQPQHF
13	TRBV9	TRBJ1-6	CASSAGGRSPLHF
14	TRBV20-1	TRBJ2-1	CSARGRYQDTEQFF
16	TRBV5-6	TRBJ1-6	CASSFTVVSYNSPLHF
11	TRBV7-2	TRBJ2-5	CASSWGQGQYF
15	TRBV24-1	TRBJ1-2	CATSDPAGQTYGYTF
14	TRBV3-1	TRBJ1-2	CASSQEDGNYGYTF
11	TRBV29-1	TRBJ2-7	CSVGGFYEQYF
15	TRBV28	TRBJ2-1	CASSPPGRSYNEQFF
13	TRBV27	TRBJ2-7	CASSVTGSYEQYF
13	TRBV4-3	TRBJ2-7	CASSQVDSDEQYF
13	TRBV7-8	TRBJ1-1	CASSLQPGAGAFF
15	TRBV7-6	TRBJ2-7	CASSLGQGSPYEQYF
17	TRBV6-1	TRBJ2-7	CASSEGGVEGSTYEQYF
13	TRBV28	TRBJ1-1	CASSFPQGAEAFF
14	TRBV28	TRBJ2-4	CASSVREGKNIQYF